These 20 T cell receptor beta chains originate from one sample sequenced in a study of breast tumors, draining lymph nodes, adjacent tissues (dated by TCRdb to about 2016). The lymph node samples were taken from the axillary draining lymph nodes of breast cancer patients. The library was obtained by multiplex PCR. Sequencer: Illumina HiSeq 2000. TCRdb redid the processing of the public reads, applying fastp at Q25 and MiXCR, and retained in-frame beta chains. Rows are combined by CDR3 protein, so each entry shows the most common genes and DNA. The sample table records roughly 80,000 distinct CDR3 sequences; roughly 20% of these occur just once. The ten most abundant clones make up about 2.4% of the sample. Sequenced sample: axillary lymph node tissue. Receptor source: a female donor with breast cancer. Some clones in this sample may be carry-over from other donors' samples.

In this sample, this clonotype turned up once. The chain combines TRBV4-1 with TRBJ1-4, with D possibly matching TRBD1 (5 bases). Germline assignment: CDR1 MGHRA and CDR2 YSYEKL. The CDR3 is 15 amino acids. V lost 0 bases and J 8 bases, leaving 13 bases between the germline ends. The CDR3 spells CASSQDGGGKEKLFF. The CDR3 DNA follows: TGCGCCAGCAGCCAAGACGGGGGGGGAAAGGAAAAACTGTTTTTT.

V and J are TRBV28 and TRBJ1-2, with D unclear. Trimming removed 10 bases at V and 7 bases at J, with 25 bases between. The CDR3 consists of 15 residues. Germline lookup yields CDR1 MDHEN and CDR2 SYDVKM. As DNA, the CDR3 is TGTGCCACAGAGACCCTCCCAACCCCTATTGCTGGCTACACCTTC. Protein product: CATETLPTPIAGYTF.

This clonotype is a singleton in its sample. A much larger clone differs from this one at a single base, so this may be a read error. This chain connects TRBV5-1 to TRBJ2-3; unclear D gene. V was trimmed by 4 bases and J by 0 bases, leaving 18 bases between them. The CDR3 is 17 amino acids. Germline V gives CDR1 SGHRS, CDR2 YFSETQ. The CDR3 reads CASSPADWGTSTDTQYF. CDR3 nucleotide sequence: TGCGCCAGCAGCCCAGCCGACTGGGGTACAAGCACAGATACGCAGTATTTT.

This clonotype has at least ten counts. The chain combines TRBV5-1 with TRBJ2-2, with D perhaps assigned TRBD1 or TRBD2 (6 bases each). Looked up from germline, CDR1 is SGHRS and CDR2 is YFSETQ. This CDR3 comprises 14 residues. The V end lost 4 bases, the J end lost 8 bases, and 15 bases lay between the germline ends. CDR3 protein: CASSAGHRGGELFF. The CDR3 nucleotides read TGCGCCAGCAGCGCGGGACATCGAGGGGGGGAGCTGTTTTTT. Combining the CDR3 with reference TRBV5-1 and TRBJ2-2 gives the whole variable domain KAGVTQTPRYLIKTRGQQVTLSCSPISGHRSVSWYQQTPGQGLQFLFEYFSETQRNKGNFPGRFSGRQFSNSRSEMNVSTLELGDSALYLCASSAGHRGGELFFGEGSRLTVL.

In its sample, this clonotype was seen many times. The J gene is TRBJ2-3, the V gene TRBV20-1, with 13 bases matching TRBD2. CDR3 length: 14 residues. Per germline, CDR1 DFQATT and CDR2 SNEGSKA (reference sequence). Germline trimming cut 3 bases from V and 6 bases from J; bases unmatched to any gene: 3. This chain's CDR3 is CSASGLAGADTQYF. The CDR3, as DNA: TGCAGTGCTAGCGGACTAGCGGGAGCGGATACGCAGTATTTT.

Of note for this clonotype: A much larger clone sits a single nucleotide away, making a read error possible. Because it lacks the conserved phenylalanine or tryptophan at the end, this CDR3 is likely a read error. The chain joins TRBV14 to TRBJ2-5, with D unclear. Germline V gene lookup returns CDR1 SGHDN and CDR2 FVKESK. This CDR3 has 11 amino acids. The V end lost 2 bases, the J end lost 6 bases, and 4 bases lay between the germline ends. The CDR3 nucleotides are TGTGCCAGCAGCCAAAGCCAGACCCAGTACTCC. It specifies CASSQSQTQYS.

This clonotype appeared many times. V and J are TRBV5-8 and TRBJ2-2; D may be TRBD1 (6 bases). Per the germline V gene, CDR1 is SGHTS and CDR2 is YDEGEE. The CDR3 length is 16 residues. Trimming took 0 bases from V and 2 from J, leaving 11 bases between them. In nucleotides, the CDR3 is TGTGCCAGCAGCTTGGAGGGACAACCAAACACCGGGGAGCTGTTTTTT. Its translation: CASSLEGQPNTGELFF.

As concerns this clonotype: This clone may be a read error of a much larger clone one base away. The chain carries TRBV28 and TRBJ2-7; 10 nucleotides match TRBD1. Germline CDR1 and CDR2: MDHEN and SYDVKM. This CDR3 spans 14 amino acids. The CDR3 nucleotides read TGTGCCAGCAGTTCGTCCGGGACAGGGGACGAGCGGTACTTC. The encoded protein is CASSSSGTGDERYF.

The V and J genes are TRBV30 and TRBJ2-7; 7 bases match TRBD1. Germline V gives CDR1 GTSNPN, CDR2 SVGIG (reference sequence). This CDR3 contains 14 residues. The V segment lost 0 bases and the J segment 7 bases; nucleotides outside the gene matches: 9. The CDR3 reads CAWSVSGGTGEQYF. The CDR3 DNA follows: TGTGCCTGGAGTGTATCAGGGGGAACGGGAGAGCAGTACTTC.

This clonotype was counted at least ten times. Here the CDR3 reads CSARLPSGLVGEQFF. Written as DNA, the CDR3 is TGCAGTGCTAGACTCCCTAGCGGGTTGGTGGGGGAGCAGTTCTTC. The V and J genes are TRBV20-1 and TRBJ2-1; the match to TRBD2 covers 8 bases. Germline-derived CDR1 and CDR2 are DFQATT and SNEGSKA (reference sequence). The CDR3 consists of 15 residues. V lost 2 bases, J lost 10 bases, and 13 bases stayed unmatched.

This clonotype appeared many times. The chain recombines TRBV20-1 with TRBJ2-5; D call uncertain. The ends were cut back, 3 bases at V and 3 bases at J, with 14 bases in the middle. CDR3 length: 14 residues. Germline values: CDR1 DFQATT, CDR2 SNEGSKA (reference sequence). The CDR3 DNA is TGCAGTGCTAGTATAGGCGGACGAAAAGAGACCCAGTACTTC. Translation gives CSASIGGRKETQYF.

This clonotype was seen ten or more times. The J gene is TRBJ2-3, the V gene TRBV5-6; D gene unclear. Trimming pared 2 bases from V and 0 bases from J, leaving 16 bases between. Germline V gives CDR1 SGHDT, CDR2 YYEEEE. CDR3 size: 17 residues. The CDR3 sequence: CASSFSNSLTSTDTQYF. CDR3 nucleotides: TGTGCCAGCAGCTTTTCTAACTCTCTGACTAGCACAGATACGCAGTATTTT.

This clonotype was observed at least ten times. The CDR3 DNA reads as TGTGCCAGCAGCCTTCTAGCGGCTAGCACAGATACGCAGTATTTT. Its protein product is CASSLLAASTDTQYF. J is TRBJ2-3 and V is TRBV7-3; 7 positions match TRBD2. This CDR3 has 15 amino acids. The V and J ends lost 5 bases and 0 bases, in that order; junction bases with no gene match: 5. Germline CDR1 reads SGHTA; CDR2 reads FQGTGA. Full variable domain (outside the CDR3, taken from reference TRBV7-3 and TRBJ2-3): GAGVSQTPSNKVTEKGKYVELRCDPISGHTALYWYRQSLGQGPEFLIYFQGTGAADDSGLPNDRFFAVRPEGSVSTLKIQRTERGDSAVYLCASSLLAASTDTQYFGPGTRLTVL.

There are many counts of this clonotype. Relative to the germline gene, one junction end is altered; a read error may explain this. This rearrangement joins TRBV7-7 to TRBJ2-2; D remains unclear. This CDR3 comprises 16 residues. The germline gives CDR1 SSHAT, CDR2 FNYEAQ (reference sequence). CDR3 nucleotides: TGTGCTAGCAGCTTAGGAAGGACGGTGAACACCGGGGAGCTGTTTTTT. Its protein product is CASSLGRTVNTGELFF.

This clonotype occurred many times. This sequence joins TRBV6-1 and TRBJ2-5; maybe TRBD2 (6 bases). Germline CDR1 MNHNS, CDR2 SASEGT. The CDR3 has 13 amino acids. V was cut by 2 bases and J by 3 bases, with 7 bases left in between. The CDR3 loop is CASSEWREETQYF. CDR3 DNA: TGTGCCAGCAGTGAATGGAGGGAAGAGACCCAGTACTTC.

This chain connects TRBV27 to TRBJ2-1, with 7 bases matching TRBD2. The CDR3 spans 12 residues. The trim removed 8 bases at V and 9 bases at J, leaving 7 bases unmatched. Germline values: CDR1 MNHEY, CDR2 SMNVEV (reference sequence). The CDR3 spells CASGRELVEQFF. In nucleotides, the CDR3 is TGTGCCAGCGGGCGGGAGTTGGTTGAGCAGTTCTTC.

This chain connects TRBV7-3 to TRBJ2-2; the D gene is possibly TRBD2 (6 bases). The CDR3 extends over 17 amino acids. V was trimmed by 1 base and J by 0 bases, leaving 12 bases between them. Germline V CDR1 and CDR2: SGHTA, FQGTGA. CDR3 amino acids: CASSLIGGNTNTGELFF. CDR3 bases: TGTGCCAGCAGCTTAATCGGGGGTAACACGAACACCGGGGAGCTGTTTTTT.

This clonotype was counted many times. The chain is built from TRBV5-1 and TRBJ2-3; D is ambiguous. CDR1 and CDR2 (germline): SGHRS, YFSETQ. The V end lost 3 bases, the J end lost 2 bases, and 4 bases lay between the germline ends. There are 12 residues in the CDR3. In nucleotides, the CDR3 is TGCGCCAGCAGCTCTAACACAGATACGCAGTATTTT. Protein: CASSSNTDTQYF.

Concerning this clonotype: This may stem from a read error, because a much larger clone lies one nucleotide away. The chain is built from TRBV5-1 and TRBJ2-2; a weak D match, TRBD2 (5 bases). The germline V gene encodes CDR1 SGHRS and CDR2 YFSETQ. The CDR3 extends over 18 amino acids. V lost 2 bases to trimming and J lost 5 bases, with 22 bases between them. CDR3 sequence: CASSFELGLLVGTGELFF. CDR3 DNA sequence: TGCGCCAGCAGCTTTGAACTAGGACTGCTGGTGGGGACCGGGGAGCTGTTTTTT.

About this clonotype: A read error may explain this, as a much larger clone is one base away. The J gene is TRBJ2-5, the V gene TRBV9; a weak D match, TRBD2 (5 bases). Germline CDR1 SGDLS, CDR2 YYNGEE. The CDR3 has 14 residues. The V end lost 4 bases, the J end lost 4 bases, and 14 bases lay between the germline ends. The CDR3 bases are TGTGCCAGCAGCATAGGGCTAGCCCCAGAGACCCAGTACTTC. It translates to CASSIGLAPETQYF.